The 24 T cell receptor beta chains below were found in one sample sequenced in a study of shared clonotypes between healthy human individuals. Libraries were prepared by immunoSEQ multiplex PCR; TCRdb keeps only in-frame clonotypes and omits some of them. The repertoire includes hundreds of thousands of clones, under 80% of them detected once, and about 1.8% sits in the top ten. Specimen: memory CD4+ T cells sorted from blood. Subset defined: CD45RA-negative fraction. These receptors were collected from a woman aged 30 to 39 in good health.

The chain combines TRBV4-2 with TRBJ1-2; D is unclear. CDR3 length: 16 amino acids. CDR1 LGHNA and CDR2 YNFKEQ come from the germline V gene. V was pared by 4 bases and J by 3 bases, with 18 bases between. The CDR3 loop is CASSPRVEPSDYGYTF. The CDR3 region has the DNA TGTGCCAGCAGCCCACGGGTTGAACCGTCTGACTATGGCTACACCTTC.

This clone was seen only once. The rearrangement links TRBV25-1 to TRBJ2-4; unclear D gene. CDR3 length: 16 residues. V lost 3 bases and J 0 bases, leaving 12 bases between the germline ends. Germline assignment: CDR1 MGHDK and CDR2 SYGVNS. The CDR3 DNA sequence: TGTGCCAGCAGTGAGGGTGGCACCTTAGCCAAAAACATTCAGTACTTC. Its protein product is CASSEGGTLAKNIQYF.

The chain joins TRBV5-8 to TRBJ2-4; possibly TRBD2 for D (5 bases). In germline, CDR1 is SGHTS, CDR2 YDEGEE. Deletions cut 3 bases from V and 7 bases from J, with 20 bases between. CDR3 length: 16 amino acids. CDR3 sequence: CASSSASRVRSNIQYF. The CDR3, as DNA: TGTGCCAGCAGCTCCGCCTCGAGGGTACGGTCGAACATTCAGTACTTC.

The CDR3 bases are TGCGCCAGCAGCTTGGTCGGGGGGTCTCAAGAGACCCAGTACTTC. Its protein is CASSLVGGSQETQYF. V usage is TRBV5-1 and J usage is TRBJ2-5; TRBD2 matches at 7 bases. CDR3 length: 15 residues. The trim removed 0 bases at V and 2 bases at J, leaving 4 bases unmatched. CDR1 is SGHRS and CDR2 is YFSETQ in the germline V gene.

This clone was counted between two and nine times. This rearrangement joins TRBV6-5 to TRBJ2-1; D not resolved. CDR3 size: 14 residues. Germline CDR1 MNHEY, CDR2 SVGAGI. V shed 2 bases and J shed 0 bases, with 5 bases lying between them. The CDR3 DNA reads TGTGCCAGCAGTTACATAAACTCCTACAATGAGCAGTTCTTC. Translating gives CASSYINSYNEQFF.

Worth noting for this clone: This sample also contains other DNA sequences that code for the same CDR3. The chain has TRBV19 and TRBJ1-1, with D possibly matching TRBD1 (5 bases). Germline CDR1 is LNHDA and CDR2 is SQIVND (reference sequence). The CDR3 length is 12 residues. With 6 bases removed from V and 6 bases from J, the gap between germline ends came to 11 bases. The CDR3 sequence: CASRPGGAEAFF. CDR3 bases: TGTGCCAGTAGACCCGGGGGGGCTGAAGCTTTCTTT. Full variable domain (remainder filled in from reference TRBV19 and TRBJ1-1): DGGITQSPKYLFRKEGQNVTLSCEQNLNHDAMYWYRQDPGQGLRLIYYSQIVNDFQKGDIAEGYSVSREKKESFPLTVTSAQKNPTAFYLCASRPGGAEAFFGQGTRLTVV.

The V call is TRBV2, the J call TRBJ2-5; 7 bases line up with TRBD1. The J call may be mistaken, given a closer DNA end match to TRBJ2-7. The CDR3 covers 14 residues. From germline, CDR1 is SNHLY and CDR2 FYNNEI. The CDR3: CASSVGRGSYEQYF. The CDR3 DNA reads TGTGCCAGCAGTGTCGGCAGGGGGTCTTACGAGCAGTACTTC.

The chain has TRBV28 and TRBJ2-7, with D maybe TRBD2 (5 bases). Trimming stripped 5 bases from V and 1 base from J, with 12 bases between. Per the germline V gene, CDR1 is MDHEN and CDR2 is SYDVKM. This CDR3 is built from 14 residues. CDR3 sequence reads: CASSQPGVSYEQYF. CDR3 in DNA: TGTGCCAGCAGTCAACCCGGGGTATCCTACGAGCAGTACTTC. The full variable domain, rest sourced from reference TRBV28 and TRBJ2-7, is DVKVTQSSRYLVKRTGEKVFLECVQDMDHENMFWYRQDPGLGLRLIYFSYDVKMKEKGDIPEGYSVSREKKERFSLILESASTNQTSMYLCASSQPGVSYEQYFGPGTRLTVT.

The chain employs TRBV10-1 and TRBJ1-2; D remains unclear. Trimming pared 6 bases from V and 4 bases from J, leaving 18 bases between. There are 15 residues in the CDR3. CDR1 is WNHNN and CDR2 is SYGVQD in the germline V gene (reference sequence). The CDR3 is CASSPDLGSRYGYTF. CDR3 coding DNA: TGCGCCAGCAGCCCGGACTTAGGGAGTCGCTATGGCTACACCTTC.

In the case of this clone: This may stem from a read error, because a much larger clone lies one nucleotide away. The same CDR3 arises from other DNA sequences in this sample as well. J is TRBJ2-7 and V is TRBV5-1, with 12 positions matching TRBD1. The CDR3 consists of 14 residues. Germline CDR1 is SGHRS and CDR2 is YFSETQ. Trimming removed 4 bases from V and 6 bases from J; junction bases left unmatched: 5. CDR3 in DNA: TGCGCCAGCAGCCAAGGGACAGGGGGCCTCGAGCAGTACTTC. Protein sequence: CASSQGTGGLEQYF.

CDR3 residues: CASSLWDRDSYEQYF. Written as DNA, the CDR3 is TGTGCCAGCAGTTTATGGGACAGGGACTCCTACGAGCAGTACTTC. This chain connects TRBV28 to TRBJ2-7; TRBD1 matches 8 bases. Losses at the gene ends were 0 bases for V and 0 bases for J; bases not matched to a gene: 1. This CDR3 comprises 15 residues. Germline V gene sequence: CDR1 MDHEN, CDR2 SYDVKM.

The V call is TRBV28, the J call TRBJ2-3; TRBD1 might be the D (6 bases). Germline V gene lookup returns CDR1 MDHEN and CDR2 SYDVKM. Trimming left V 8 bases short and J 2 bases short, with 14 bases between. The CDR3 runs 14 residues. The CDR3 protein is CASSSGQHTDTQYF. In nucleotides, the CDR3 is TGTGCCAGCTCTTCAGGACAGCACACAGATACGCAGTATTTT.

V usage is TRBV28 and J usage is TRBJ1-5, with TRBD1 as a possible D gene (6 bases). This CDR3 is built from 16 residues. Trimming shortened V by 6 bases and J by 8 bases, and 23 bases separated the two germline ends. Germline values: CDR1 MDHEN, CDR2 SYDVKM. DNA of the CDR3: TGTGCCAGCAGAAGAATCCCAGGGGCTACATTCAAGCCCCAGCATTTT. This sequence encodes CASRRIPGATFKPQHF.

This clone has more than one count but fewer than ten. This chain uses TRBV14 with TRBJ2-6, with a weak D call TRBD2 (5 bases). The CDR3 runs to 17 residues. Germline V gives CDR1 SGHDN, CDR2 FVKESK. The V and J ends lost 4 bases and 0 bases respectively, with 13 bases between them. The CDR3 reads CASSPAGGYSGANVLTF. The CDR3 bases are TGTGCCAGCAGCCCAGCAGGAGGATACTCTGGGGCCAACGTCCTGACTTTC.

The gene calls are TRBV23-1 and TRBJ1-2, with TRBD1 matching over 9 bases. TRBV23-1 is classed as an ORF, of uncertain function. V gave up 4 bases and J gave up 6 bases; unmatched junction bases: 6. There are 14 residues in the CDR3. CDR3 region: CASSPRQGEDGYTF. The CDR3 bases are TGCGCCAGCAGTCCCCGACAGGGGGAGGATGGCTACACCTTC.

Of note for this clone: A much larger clone lies a single base off, so this may be a read error. The gene calls are TRBV6-4 and TRBJ1-5; 9 bases are a match to TRBD1. CDR3 length: 14 residues. V lost 5 bases to trimming and J lost 2 bases; unmatched junction nucleotides: 1. Germline lookup yields CDR1 MRHNA and CDR2 SNTAGT. CDR3 amino acids: CASSRTGGNQPQHF. Written as DNA, the CDR3 is TGTGCCAGCAGTAGGACAGGGGGCAATCAGCCCCAGCATTTT.

The chain links TRBV18 to TRBJ2-2; 13 bases agree with TRBD2. The germline CDR1 and CDR2 sequences are KGHSH and LQKENI. The V segment lost 5 bases and the J segment 7 bases; nucleotides outside the gene matches: 10. The CDR3 consists of 17 residues. CDR3 in DNA: TGTGCCAGCTCAGATGGACTAGCGGGAGTTGGCGTCGGGGAGCTGTTTTTT. Encoded protein: CASSDGLAGVGVGELFF.

The chain links TRBV6-5 to TRBJ1-5; D gene uncertain. The CDR3 has 14 amino acids. Trimming took off 1 base at V and 7 bases at J, with 11 bases between the two ends. Germline V gene data show CDR1 as MNHEY and CDR2 as SVGAGI. CDR3 DNA sequence: TGTGCCAGCAGTTACTTGGACGGGTGGCAGCCCCAGCATTTT. Translation gives CASSYLDGWQPQHF.

Only a few counts were recorded for this clone. V is TRBV28 and J is TRBJ2-7, with 9 bases lining up with TRBD1. Trimming took 6 bases from V and 2 from J; bases not matched to a gene: 5. This CDR3 has 14 residues. CDR1 and CDR2 (germline): MDHEN, SYDVKM. As DNA, the CDR3 is TGTGCCAGCAGGGCTACAGGGGGCCCCTACGAGCAGTACTTC. It is translated as CASRATGGPYEQYF.

This clone was counted a few times. The CDR3 DNA is TGCGCCAGCAGCGACATTCTGGGAGGGAGTAATGAAAAACTGTTTTTT. Translation gives CASSDILGGSNEKLFF. The V and J genes are TRBV5-1 and TRBJ1-4; D gene uncertain. The V gene lost 4 bases and the J gene lost 4 bases, with 17 bases spanning the gap. CDR3 size: 16 residues. The germline V gene encodes CDR1 SGHRS and CDR2 YFSETQ.

This clone came up many times. V is TRBV6-4 and J is TRBJ2-6; D is perhaps TRBD2 (6 bases). CDR1 MRHNA and CDR2 SNTAGT come from the germline V gene. This CDR3 region has 16 residues. The ends were cut back, 2 bases at V and 2 bases at J, with 10 bases in the middle. The CDR3 DNA reads as TGTGCCAGCAGTGACACGGCGGGGACTGGGGCCAACGTCCTGACTTTC. Protein: CASSDTAGTGANVLTF.

The chain uses TRBV11-2 and TRBJ2-6, with 7 bases identical to TRBD1. There are 17 residues in the CDR3. The germline V gene encodes CDR1 SGHAT and CDR2 FQNNGV. Germline trimming cut 0 bases from V and 0 bases from J; bases unmatched to any gene: 2. The CDR3 nucleotides are TGTGCCAGCAGCTTAGAGACAGGGATCTCTGGGGCCAACGTCCTGACTTTC. This sequence encodes CASSLETGISGANVLTF.

The chain employs TRBV5-1 and TRBJ2-2; 7 nucleotides line up with TRBD2. After removal of 0 bases from V and 5 bases from J, the junction contained 10 bases not matched to a gene. Looked up from germline, CDR1 is SGHRS and CDR2 is YFSETQ. There are 17 residues in the CDR3. DNA of the CDR3: TGCGCCAGCAGCTTGGACAGCGGGGAGGGCCATACCGGGGAGCTGTTTTTT. Amino acid sequence: CASSLDSGEGHTGELFF.

V is TRBV2 and J is TRBJ2-6; D not resolved. Trimming left V 8 bases short and J 2 bases short, with 13 bases between. Germline assignment: CDR1 SNHLY and CDR2 FYNNEI. This CDR3 is 15 amino acids long. DNA of the CDR3: TGTGCCAGCCGGACGCACCAGACTGGGGCCAACGTCCTGACTTTC. Translating it yields CASRTHQTGANVLTF.